The T cell receptor beta chain described here comes from a study of blood T cells in healthy people across ages. This CDR3 is 17 amino acids long. Trimming at V came to 5 bases and at J to 4 bases, leaving 8 bases not matched to a gene. Germline lookup yields CDR1 KGHDR and CDR2 SFDVKD. It was with a sample-barcoded 5' primer and a J-beta primer mix that a second PCR of roughly 6 to 12 cycles was run. Paired-end reads containing CDR3 totaled no fewer than 3 million for each sample. TCRdb re-called the 5' RACE reads through MiXCR, storing one row per CDR3 protein. The repertoire holds around 800,000 distinct CDR3 sequences, around 50% seen once, with 15% to 20% in the top ten. Concerning this clonotype: The antigen remains unidentified.

Donation came from healthy Caucasian individuals in Russia who were aged about 6 to 95. Study-level points and caveats: In long-lived donors, naive CD4+ cell counts and diversity exceeded those of aged donors. Observed TCR beta diversity per million T cells went down as age went up. This fall followed a roughly linear course with age.

The chain has TRBV24-1 and TRBJ2-3, with TRBD2 matching 13 bases. This receptor was identified in an elderly man in good health. The sequenced material came from blood. CDR3 bases: TGTGCCACCAGTGGGTTTGGACTAGCGGGAGTATCAGATACGCAGTATTTT. Translation gives CATSGFGLAGVSDTQYF.